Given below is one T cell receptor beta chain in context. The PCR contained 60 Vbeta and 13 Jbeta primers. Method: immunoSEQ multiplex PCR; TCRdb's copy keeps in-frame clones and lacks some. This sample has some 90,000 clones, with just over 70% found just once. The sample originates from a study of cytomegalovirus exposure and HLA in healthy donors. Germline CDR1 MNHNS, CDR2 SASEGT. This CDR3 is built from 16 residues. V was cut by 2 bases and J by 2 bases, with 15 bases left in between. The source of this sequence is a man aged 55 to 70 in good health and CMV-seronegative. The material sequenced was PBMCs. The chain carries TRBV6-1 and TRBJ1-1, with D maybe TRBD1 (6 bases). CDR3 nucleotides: TGTGCCAGCAGTGAACCTCTCCGGGGGGGCAACACTGAAGCTTTCTTT. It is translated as CASSEPLRGGNTEAFF.